The 32 T cell receptor beta chains below were found in one sample sequenced in a study of OX40 agonist ivuxolimab in advanced cancers. Profiled with immunoSEQ multiplex PCR; TCRdb holds only in-frame clones, not every one. The sample holds 75,000 to 100,000 clones; around 90% are singletons and the top ten take 0.25% to 0.35%. Sequencing used CD4+ or CD8+ T cells sorted from blood, obtained in a trial of the OX40 agonist ivuxolimab. All receptors come from an adult with an advanced solid tumor such as melanoma, head and neck, liver or kidney cancer.

This chain uses TRBV18 with TRBJ2-7; 9 bases map to TRBD1. Germline V lookup: CDR1 KGHSH, CDR2 LQKENI. This CDR3 region has 14 residues. V trimming: 3 bases; J trimming: 6 bases; junction bases outside the gene matches: 6. The CDR3 DNA follows: TGTGCCAGCTCACCCGGGACAGGGTTTACCGAGCAGTACTTC. Its translation is CASSPGTGFTEQYF.

V usage is TRBV7-2 and J usage is TRBJ2-7, with 8 bases fitting TRBD2. CDR1 and CDR2 from the germline V gene are SGHTA and FQGNSA. Germline trimming cut 6 bases from V and 1 base from J; bases unmatched to any gene: 11. The CDR3 totals 16 residues. Here the CDR3 reads CASRGAGGLNSYEQYF. The CDR3 DNA sequence: TGTGCCAGCAGGGGGGCGGGAGGCTTAAATTCCTACGAGCAGTACTTC.

The chain couples TRBV11-1 to TRBJ2-2, with D hard to call. In germline, CDR1 is SGHAT, CDR2 FQDESV (reference sequence). There are 12 residues in the CDR3. Trimming removed 5 bases at V and 1 base at J, with 2 bases between. This CDR3 is CASSQNTGELFF. CDR3 coding DNA: TGTGCCAGCAGCCAGAACACCGGGGAGCTGTTTTTT. Together with reference TRBV11-1 and TRBJ2-2, the CDR3 gives the full variable domain: EAEVAQSPRYKITEKSQAVAFWCDPISGHATLYWYRQILGQGPELLVQFQDESVVDDSQLPKDRFSAERLKGVDSTLKIQPAELGDSAMYLCASSQNTGELFFGEGSRLTVL.

The chain employs TRBV5-1 and TRBJ2-1, with 15 nucleotides matching TRBD2. The CDR3 consists of 18 residues. Germline V lookup: CDR1 SGHRS, CDR2 YFSETQ. Trimming removed 0 bases from V and 8 bases from J; junction bases left unmatched: 9. The CDR3 loop reads CASSLGGLAGGDSDEQFF. The DNA of the CDR3 is TGCGCCAGCAGCTTGGGAGGACTAGCGGGAGGGGACTCGGATGAGCAGTTCTTC.

The V call is TRBV4-1, the J call TRBJ2-1; 10 nucleotides align to TRBD1. The germline CDR1 and CDR2 sequences are MGHRA and YSYEKL. Trimming at V came to 4 bases and at J to 8 bases, leaving 8 bases not matched to a gene. This CDR3 has 15 amino acids. The CDR3 DNA reads TGCGCCAGCAGCCCTCTCGACAGGGGGCGGGATGAGCAGTTCTTC. Protein: CASSPLDRGRDEQFF.

This clone occurred once. This chain joins TRBV7-6 and TRBJ1-1; D unclear. This CDR3 contains 14 residues. V lost 2 bases and J 4 bases, leaving 11 bases between the germline ends. Germline V gene sequence: CDR1 SGHVS, CDR2 FNYEAQ. CDR3 sequence: CASSLNSGATEAFF. Written as DNA, the CDR3 is TGTGCCAGCAGCTTAAACAGTGGTGCCACTGAAGCTTTCTTT.

The chain carries TRBV7-2 and TRBJ1-5; D perhaps matches TRBD1 (5 bases). Germline V lookup: CDR1 SGHTA, CDR2 FQGNSA. This CDR3 is 14 amino acids long. Trimming pared 5 bases from V and 6 bases from J, leaving 14 bases between. CDR3: CASSPGGGAQPQHF. The CDR3 DNA reads TGTGCCAGCAGCCCTGGGGGAGGAGCTCAGCCCCAGCATTTT.

The CDR3 DNA sequence: TGCAGCGCTGCTAGTCCAGTGAGCACAGATACGCAGTATTTT. Translated, it gives CSAASPVSTDTQYF. This chain connects TRBV29-1 to TRBJ2-3; D not resolved. Germline CDR1 SQVTM, CDR2 ANQGSEA. The CDR3 runs 14 residues. V gave up 7 bases and J gave up 0 bases, with 14 bases separating them.

This clone showed up just once. This sequence joins TRBV19 and TRBJ2-1; 14 nucleotides line up with TRBD2. CDR3 length: 16 residues. V dropped 8 bases and J dropped 4; count of bases not matched to a gene: 7. CDR1 and CDR2 from the germline V gene are LNHDA and SQIVND (reference sequence). CDR3 amino acids: CASCDRTSGGYNEQFF. CDR3 nucleotide sequence: TGTGCCAGTTGTGACCGGACTAGCGGGGGGTACAATGAGCAGTTCTTC. Full variable domain (missing parts from reference TRBV19 and TRBJ2-1): DGGITQSPKYLFRKEGQNVTLSCEQNLNHDAMYWYRQDPGQGLRLIYYSQIVNDFQKGDIAEGYSVSREKKESFPLTVTSAQKNPTAFYLCASCDRTSGGYNEQFFGPGTRLTVL.

The chain recombines TRBV7-2 with TRBJ2-1; the D is unclear. The V and J ends lost 1 base and 4 bases respectively, with 5 bases between them. The CDR3 is 13 amino acids. From germline, CDR1 is SGHTA and CDR2 FQGNSA. The CDR3 here is CASSLVEYNEQFF. CDR3 DNA sequence: TGTGCCAGCAGCTTAGTGGAGTACAATGAGCAGTTCTTC.

The rearrangement joins TRBV9 to TRBJ1-3; 7 bases match TRBD1. From germline, CDR1 is SGDLS and CDR2 YYNGEE. V was clipped by 3 bases and J by 0 bases; unmatched bases: 6. This CDR3 region has 16 residues. Here the CDR3 DNA reads TGTGCCAGCAGCGGTCACAGGGGACACTCTGGAAACACCATATATTTT. Protein sequence: CASSGHRGHSGNTIYF.

This sequence joins TRBV5-4 and TRBJ2-3, with D possibly being TRBD2 (5 bases). The CDR3 contains 13 residues. Germline V lookup: CDR1 SGHNT, CDR2 YYREEE (reference sequence). V shed 0 bases and J shed 4 bases, with 6 bases lying between them. The CDR3, as DNA: TGTGCCAGCAGCTTGGTGGGAGCAGATACGCAGTATTTT. It specifies CASSLVGADTQYF.

The chain links TRBV11-1 to TRBJ2-2; 10 bases line up with TRBD1. Losses at the gene ends were 3 bases for V and 1 base for J; bases not matched to a gene: 11. Germline V CDR1 and CDR2: SGHAT, FQDESV (reference sequence). The CDR3 is 19 amino acids. The DNA of the CDR3 is TGTGCCAGCAGCTTTCCTCCTTTCGACAGGGGGCTGAACACCGGGGAGCTGTTTTTT. This encodes CASSFPPFDRGLNTGELFF.

The rearrangement joins TRBV19 to TRBJ1-1; a possible D gene is TRBD1 (6 bases). The ends were cut back, 0 bases at V and 5 bases at J, with 13 bases in the middle. The CDR3 is 15 residues long. Germline V CDR1 and CDR2: LNHDA, SQIVND (reference sequence). The CDR3 bases are TGTGCCAGTAGTATAGATACAGGGAGTGGTACTGAAGCTTTCTTT. Amino acids: CASSIDTGSGTEAFF.

In this sample, this clone turned up a few times. The chain couples TRBV28 to TRBJ1-4, with D perhaps TRBD1 (6 bases). Germline V gene lookup returns CDR1 MDHEN and CDR2 SYDVKM. The CDR3 has 14 amino acids. The V end was cut by 3 bases, the J end by 8 bases, with 13 bases between. The DNA of the CDR3 is TGTGCCAGCAGTTTTTATGGGGGCTGGGAAAAACTGTTTTTT. Its protein is CASSFYGGWEKLFF.

Here the CDR3 reads CASRPGTQRGTGELFF. The CDR3 nucleotides read TGTGCCAGCCGCCCGGGGACACAGAGGGGCACCGGGGAGCTGTTTTTT. The rearrangement joins TRBV28 to TRBJ2-2; maybe TRBD1 (6 bases). The ends were cut back, 8 bases at V and 4 bases at J, with 20 bases in the middle. This CDR3 has 16 amino acids. Looked up from germline, CDR1 is MDHEN and CDR2 is SYDVKM.

This clone was seen once. The chain links TRBV23-1 to TRBJ1-1; 8 nucleotides line up with TRBD1. Being an ORF, TRBV23-1 has a function that is uncertain. The V segment lost 0 bases and the J segment 1 base; nucleotides outside the gene matches: 4. This CDR3 region has 16 residues. The DNA of the CDR3 is TGCGCCAGCAGTCAATCGCCCCAGGGGGCGAACACTGAAGCTTTCTTT. Translating gives CASSQSPQGANTEAFF.

The chain combines TRBV6-1 with TRBJ2-7; 8 bases line up with TRBD2. Germline lookup yields CDR1 MNHNS and CDR2 SASEGT. CDR3 length: 13 amino acids. Trimming removed 10 bases from V and 6 bases from J; junction bases left unmatched: 11. In DNA, the CDR3 is TGTGCCACCCAGCGGGGGAGGATGGGCGAGCAGTACTTC. It specifies CATQRGRMGEQYF.

The J gene is TRBJ2-1, the V gene TRBV4-2; 7 bases are shared with TRBD2. Trimming took 1 base from V and 2 from J; bases not matched to a gene: 2. The CDR3 length is 15 residues. The germline V gene encodes CDR1 LGHNA and CDR2 YNFKEQ. The CDR3 loop is CASSQGAGAYNEQFF. The CDR3 DNA is TGTGCCAGCAGCCAAGGGGCGGGGGCCTACAATGAGCAGTTCTTC.

The chain is built from TRBV7-2 and TRBJ2-3; 7 nucleotides match TRBD2. CDR1 is SGHTA, CDR2 FQGNSA, per germline. V was clipped by 5 bases and J by 4 bases; unmatched bases: 12. This CDR3 is 16 amino acids long. This CDR3 is CASSLGGGRVPDTQYF. The CDR3 DNA sequence: TGTGCCAGCAGCCTTGGCGGCGGGAGAGTGCCAGATACGCAGTATTTT.

This chain uses TRBV19 with TRBJ1-1; 8 nucleotides match TRBD1. The CDR3 runs 18 residues. Germline loops: CDR1 LNHDA, CDR2 SQIVND (reference sequence). V gave up 5 bases and J gave up 0 bases; unmatched junction bases: 14. The CDR3 DNA sequence: TGTGCCAGTAGTCCCCTATACAGGGGGGAGATGATGAACACTGAAGCTTTCTTT. It codes for CASSPLYRGEMMNTEAFF.

The rearrangement links TRBV23-1 to TRBJ1-2, with D tentatively TRBD1 (5 bases). TRBV23-1 counts as an open reading frame of uncertain function. Trimming shortened V by 0 bases and J by 6 bases, and 14 bases separated the two germline ends. There are 15 residues in the CDR3. CDR3: CASSQSLWGVHGYTF. The CDR3 coding sequence is TGCGCCAGCAGTCAATCTTTATGGGGGGTTCATGGCTACACCTTC.

The chain uses TRBV5-4 and TRBJ2-2, with D tentatively TRBD2 (5 bases). Per germline, CDR1 SGHNT and CDR2 YYREEE (reference sequence). V lost 4 bases and J 3 bases, leaving 13 bases between the germline ends. The CDR3 totals 15 residues. The CDR3 coding sequence is TGTGCCAGCAGCAATACCGGACTTGACACCGGGGAGCTGTTTTTT. The encoded protein is CASSNTGLDTGELFF.

The chain carries TRBV7-8 and TRBJ2-3, with unresolved D. CDR1 is SGHVS and CDR2 is FQNEAQ in the germline V gene. Trimming left V 5 bases short and J 0 bases short, with 12 bases between. CDR3 length equals 15 residues. In DNA form, the CDR3 reads TGTGCCAGCAGCGTATCACTTGTTAGCACAGATACGCAGTATTTT. This translates into CASSVSLVSTDTQYF.

The chain couples TRBV6-6 to TRBJ2-1; the match to TRBD2 covers 7 bases. The V gene's germline CDR1 is MNHNY and CDR2 SVGAGI (reference sequence). This CDR3 contains 15 residues. V trimming: 7 bases; J trimming: 8 bases; junction bases outside the gene matches: 14. The CDR3 region has the DNA TGTGCCAGCATCCCTCTGGGGAGGGCGGAAGATGAGCAGTTCTTC. As protein: CASIPLGRAEDEQFF.

V gene TRBV19 combines with J gene TRBJ1-5; 8 bases match TRBD1. Germline lookup yields CDR1 LNHDA and CDR2 SQIVND (reference sequence). With 6 bases clipped from V and 6 bases from J, the junction kept 16 bases outside the gene matches. The CDR3 has 17 residues. The DNA of the CDR3 is TGTGCCAGTAGAGGAAGACGACAGGGGAAGGCGAGTCAGCCCCAGCATTTT. Protein sequence: CASRGRRQGKASQPQHF.

The chain combines TRBV15 with TRBJ2-2; D possibly corresponds to TRBD2 (6 bases). V was pared by 6 bases and J by 1 base, with 12 bases between. The CDR3 loop spans 15 amino acids. Germline V gene lookup returns CDR1 LNHNV and CDR2 YYDKDF (reference sequence). CDR3 residues: CATRAGGKNTGELFF. CDR3 DNA sequence: TGTGCCACCAGAGCTGGCGGGAAGAACACCGGGGAGCTGTTTTTT.

This sequence joins TRBV6-1 and TRBJ2-7; a weak D match, TRBD2 (6 bases). V was cut by 6 bases and J by 2 bases, with 11 bases left in between. In germline, CDR1 is MNHNS, CDR2 SASEGT. This CDR3 spans 13 amino acids. The CDR3 DNA is TGTGCCAGCAGCCCTAGCGTCCCCTACGAGCAGTACTTC. It specifies CASSPSVPYEQYF.

This chain links TRBV19 with TRBJ1-1; D is perhaps TRBD1 (6 bases). Trimming cost V 6 bases and J 10 bases, with 15 bases left between them. Germline V gene data show CDR1 as LNHDA and CDR2 as SQIVND (reference sequence). The CDR3 is made up of 12 amino acids. In DNA, the CDR3 is TGTGCCAGTAGAGACAGGCACCTGGGAGCTTTCTTT. It translates to CASRDRHLGAFF.

The V call is TRBV4-1, the J call TRBJ1-5, with D perhaps matching TRBD1 (6 bases). CDR3 length: 16 amino acids. V lost 0 bases, J lost 7 bases, and 16 bases lay in between. Germline lookup yields CDR1 MGHRA and CDR2 YSYEKL. In nucleotides, the CDR3 is TGCGCCAGCAGCCAAGATAGGGGGGAGGGTTTCCAGCCCCAGCATTTT. It yields the protein CASSQDRGEGFQPQHF.

V and J are TRBV4-2 and TRBJ2-7; possibly TRBD2 for D (6 bases). Deletions cut 5 bases from V and 4 bases from J, with 15 bases between. Germline V gene sequence: CDR1 LGHNA, CDR2 YNFKEQ. The CDR3 runs to 14 residues. The CDR3 is CASSSGTGEYEQYF. As DNA, the CDR3 is TGTGCCAGCAGCTCCGGGACGGGGGAATACGAGCAGTACTTC.

The V gene is TRBV5-5, the J gene TRBJ1-2; TRBD1 matches at 8 bases. Germline-derived CDR1 and CDR2 are SGHKS and YYEKEE (reference sequence). Losses at the gene ends were 3 bases for V and 5 bases for J; bases not matched to a gene: 15. The CDR3 is 17 residues long. The chain's CDR3 is CASSSGQGLIRSYGYTF. In nucleotides, the CDR3 is TGTGCCAGCAGCTCCGGACAGGGCTTAATCCGCTCGTATGGCTACACCTTC.